A single sample is the source of the 22 T cell receptor beta chains below, sequenced in a study of T-cell memory formation after mild COVID-19 listed by TCRdb under 2021. The library was made by 5' RACE. TCRdb names Illumina NovaSeq 6000 as the instrument used. TCRdb reanalyzed the raw reads on its own, using fastp at Q25 for trimming and MiXCR for clone calling, and kept in-frame beta chains. Rows with a matching CDR3 protein are joined into one entry that keeps the most common DNA and genes. This sample comprises around 500,000 distinct CDR3 sequences, about 20% of them detected only once. The ten largest clones represent 9% to 15% of the sample. What was sequenced was PBMCs or a T cell subset sorted from them (not recorded which). The source of these receptors is an adult woman who had mild COVID-19 (a few samples of this study predate the infection). The sample titles of this study are shuffled in the database, so cell type and time point are left out; the donor was told from shared clones.

This clonotype was seen a handful of times. The chain couples TRBV2 to TRBJ1-1; D is ambiguous. The CDR3 runs to 13 residues. Trimming pared 6 bases from V and 1 base from J, leaving 9 bases between. Per germline, CDR1 SNHLY and CDR2 FYNNEI. CDR3 in DNA: TGTGCCAGCAGGGATGTGGGGAACACTGAAGCTTTCTTT. Protein sequence: CASRDVGNTEAFF.

This clonotype was counted many times. This chain joins TRBV18 and TRBJ1-5; TRBD1 aligns across 8 bases. This CDR3 contains 15 residues. CDR1 is KGHSH, CDR2 LQKENI, per germline. V trimming: 2 bases; J trimming: 2 bases; junction bases outside the gene matches: 2. CDR3 residues: CASSPADRGNQPQHF. CDR3 sequence (DNA): TGTGCCAGCTCACCAGCGGACAGGGGCAATCAGCCCCAGCATTTT.

This chain links TRBV20-1 with TRBJ1-4; no clear D gene. Germline-derived CDR1 and CDR2 are DFQATT and SNEGSKA (reference sequence). The V end was cut by 0 bases, the J end by 7 bases, with 15 bases between. The CDR3 has 15 amino acids. CDR3 nucleotides: TGCAGTGCTAGAGATGAGTTGGATGTCCTTGAAAAACTGTTTTTT. This translates into CSARDELDVLEKLFF.

The J gene is TRBJ1-2, the V gene TRBV5-1; D ambiguous. V was clipped by 1 base and J by 0 bases, with 7 bases between them. The germline CDR1 and CDR2 sequences are SGHRS and YFSETQ. The CDR3 runs 14 residues. DNA for the CDR3: TGCGCCAGCAGCTTGTGGGCCACTAACTATGGCTACACCTTC. Translation gives CASSLWATNYGYTF. Full variable domain (outside the CDR3, taken from reference TRBV5-1 and TRBJ1-2): KAGVTQTPRYLIKTRGQQVTLSCSPISGHRSVSWYQQTPGQGLQFLFEYFSETQRNKGNFPGRFSGRQFSNSRSEMNVSTLELGDSALYLCASSLWATNYGYTFGSGTRLTVV.

The V call is TRBV5-1, the J call TRBJ2-1; maybe TRBD2 (5 bases). V lost 1 base to trimming and J lost 7 bases, with 9 bases between them. Germline CDR1 reads SGHRS; CDR2 reads YFSETQ. This CDR3 comprises 13 residues. Here the CDR3 reads CASSLWTANEQFF. CDR3 in DNA: TGCGCCAGCAGCTTGTGGACTGCTAATGAGCAGTTCTTC.

The sample holds a few counts of this clonotype. J is TRBJ2-5 and V is TRBV15; D gene ambiguous. This CDR3 is built from 18 residues. V was trimmed by 0 bases and J by 1 base, leaving 18 bases between them. Looked up from germline, CDR1 is LNHNV and CDR2 is YYDKDF (reference sequence). CDR3 amino acids: CATSRDEAFLMPQETQYF. CDR3 coding DNA: TGTGCCACCAGCAGAGATGAGGCTTTCCTTATGCCCCAAGAGACCCAGTACTTC.

In this sample, this clonotype turned up a few times. The chain carries TRBV5-5 and TRBJ2-1; 9 nucleotides agree with TRBD2. Germline loops: CDR1 SGHKS, CDR2 YYEKEE (reference sequence). The CDR3 runs 16 residues. The junction had 5 bases not matched to a gene; V was cut back by 0 bases and J by 4 bases. The DNA of the CDR3 is TGTGCCAGCAGCTTGGCAGGGACTAGCCCGTACAATGAGCAGTTCTTC. Its protein product is CASSLAGTSPYNEQFF. The whole variable domain, remainder taken from reference TRBV5-5 and TRBJ2-1, is DAGVTQSPTHLIKTRGQQVTLRCSPISGHKSVSWYQQVLGQGPQFIFQYYEKEERGRGNFPDRFSARQFPNYSSELNVNALLLGDSALYLCASSLAGTSPYNEQFFGPGTRLTVL.

This clonotype was picked up a small number of times. The rearrangement uses TRBV15 and TRBJ2-7; the D is unclear. The germline V gene has CDR1 LNHNV and CDR2 YYDKDF (reference sequence). Between the trimmed V and J ends, which lost 2 bases and 3 bases, there was a span of 5 bases. This CDR3 is 12 amino acids long. This CDR3 reads CATSRPSYEQYF. The DNA for the CDR3 is TGTGCCACCAGCAGACCGAGCTACGAGCAGTACTTC.

The CDR3 nucleotides are TGTGCCAGTACCCCCCCGCCGTTCTCCTACAATGAGCAGTTCTTC. This encodes CASTPPPFSYNEQFF. This chain uses TRBV19 with TRBJ2-1; D unclear. V lost 7 bases and J 0 bases, leaving 13 bases between the germline ends. This CDR3 is 15 amino acids long. CDR1 and CDR2 from the germline V gene are LNHDA and SQIVND (reference sequence).

A few counts support this clonotype. The chain couples TRBV7-9 to TRBJ2-2; 15 nucleotides match TRBD2. There are 18 residues in the CDR3. The V gene end was trimmed by 5 bases and the J gene end by 5 bases; junction bases not matched to a gene: 9. Germline V gives CDR1 SEHNR, CDR2 FQNEAQ (reference sequence). CDR3 nucleotide sequence: TGTGCCAGCAGCCCGAGGACTAGCGGGGGGGCCGGGACCGGGGAGCTGTTTTTT. Its translation: CASSPRTSGGAGTGELFF.

V usage is TRBV19 and J usage is TRBJ2-1, with 7 bases that match TRBD1. The germline gives CDR1 LNHDA, CDR2 SQIVND (reference sequence). The CDR3 runs 14 residues. Trimming cost V 7 bases and J 2 bases; bases outside gene matches: 5. CDR3 sequence (DNA): TGTGCCAGTAATCCTCAGGGGGCCTACAATGAGCAGTTCTTC. The encoded protein is CASNPQGAYNEQFF.

This clonotype was counted a few times. This sequence joins TRBV4-3 and TRBJ2-3, with 8 bases aligning to TRBD2. Looked up from germline, CDR1 is LGHNA and CDR2 is YSLEER. The ends lost 0 bases at V and 2 bases at J; junction bases unmatched: 1. The CDR3 totals 15 residues. CDR3 region: CASSQDGRATDTQYF. CDR3 DNA sequence: TGCGCCAGCAGCCAAGACGGGAGGGCCACAGATACGCAGTATTTT.

This clonotype was detected only a few times. This rearrangement joins TRBV24-1 to TRBJ1-2; D call uncertain. CDR1 and CDR2 from the germline V gene are KGHDR and SFDVKD. This CDR3 is 17 amino acids long. V was trimmed by 0 bases and J by 5 bases, leaving 18 bases between them. The CDR3 nucleotides read TGTGCCACCAGTGATTTGCATCGGCCAACTGGGGTTTATGGCTACACCTTC. Its translation: CATSDLHRPTGVYGYTF.

This clonotype was counted between two and nine times. The chain links TRBV2 to TRBJ2-5; TRBD1 or TRBD2 may be the D gene (5 bases each). Germline-derived CDR1 and CDR2 are SNHLY and FYNNEI. The CDR3 has 12 residues. Deletions cut 7 bases from V and 3 bases from J, with 9 bases between. DNA for the CDR3: TGTGCCAGCACCGGGGCTGAAGAGACCCAGTACTTC. Residues: CASTGAEETQYF.

The chain recombines TRBV20-1 with TRBJ1-1; no reliable D call. The V gene's germline CDR1 is DFQATT and CDR2 SNEGSKA (reference sequence). This CDR3 spans 11 amino acids. Trimming pared 1 base from V and 8 bases from J, leaving 8 bases between. The CDR3 DNA is TGCAGTGCTAGAGGCGGCCCCGAAGCTTTCTTT. It translates to CSARGGPEAFF.

This clonotype was seen more than once but under ten times. The chain recombines TRBV19 with TRBJ2-1; TRBD2 aligns across 11 bases. After removal of 1 base from V and 6 bases from J, the junction contained 23 bases not matched to a gene. Germline CDR1 LNHDA, CDR2 SQIVND (reference sequence). CDR3 length: 22 residues. CDR3 sequence reads: CASSIGGEQGLLAGGPVNEQFF. The CDR3 coding sequence is TGTGCCAGTAGTATAGGGGGGGAACAGGGGTTGTTAGCGGGAGGGCCGGTCAATGAGCAGTTCTTC. Together with reference TRBV19 and TRBJ2-1, the CDR3 gives the full variable domain: DGGITQSPKYLFRKEGQNVTLSCEQNLNHDAMYWYRQDPGQGLRLIYYSQIVNDFQKGDIAEGYSVSREKKESFPLTVTSAQKNPTAFYLCASSIGGEQGLLAGGPVNEQFFGPGTRLTVL.

This clonotype appeared a few times. The chain couples TRBV24-1 to TRBJ2-1, with 12 bases lining up with TRBD2. The CDR3 has 15 residues. V shed 2 bases and J 16 bases; nucleotides not matched to a gene: 11. CDR1 is KGHDR and CDR2 is SFDVKD in the germline V gene. CDR3 sequence reads: CATSDSGTSGSQLFF. The CDR3 coding sequence is TGTGCCACCAGTGATTCCGGGACTAGCGGGTCCCAGTTATTCTTC.

V is TRBV9 and J is TRBJ2-2, with a weak D call TRBD2 (6 bases). Germline V gene lookup returns CDR1 SGDLS and CDR2 YYNGEE. V lost 2 bases, J lost 6 bases, and 11 bases lay in between. The CDR3 is made up of 14 amino acids. CDR3 in DNA: TGTGCCAGCAGCGTGACGCGGGGTTCCGGGGAGCTGTTTTTT. Protein: CASSVTRGSGELFF.

There are a few counts of this clonotype. The genes are TRBV7-7 and TRBJ1-1; the D is unclear. This CDR3 contains 11 residues. In germline, CDR1 is SSHAT, CDR2 FNYEAQ (reference sequence). V was pared by 6 bases and J by 11 bases, with 13 bases between. The CDR3 protein is CASSEGAEAFF. In DNA, the CDR3 is TGTGCCAGCAGTGAGGGAGCCGAGGCTTTCTTT.

J is TRBJ1-6 and V is TRBV7-2; the D gene is possibly TRBD1 (5 bases). This CDR3 spans 14 amino acids. The V gene lost 2 bases and the J gene lost 9 bases, with 11 bases spanning the gap. The V gene's germline CDR1 is SGHTA and CDR2 FQGNSA. The DNA of the CDR3 is TGTGCCAGCAGCTTACGGAGGGGAAGTTCACCCCTCCACTTT. Residues: CASSLRRGSSPLHF. The variable domain in full, with the rest retrieved from reference TRBV7-2 and TRBJ1-6, is GAGVSQSPSNKVTEKGKDVELRCDPISGHTALYWYRQSLGQGLEFLIYFQGNSAPDKSGLPSDRFSAERTGGSVSTLTIQRTQQEDSAVYLCASSLRRGSSPLHFGNGTRLTVT.

J is TRBJ2-3 and V is TRBV2, with TRBD1 matching 8 bases. V lost 6 bases, J lost 6 bases, and 17 bases stayed unmatched. The CDR3 loop spans 17 amino acids. The germline gives CDR1 SNHLY, CDR2 FYNNEI. CDR3 nucleotide sequence: TGTGCCAGCAGGGACAGGGATCGGTTGATAGTTCAGGATACGCAGTATTTT. Its protein product is CASRDRDRLIVQDTQYF.

This clonotype came up many times. The rearrangement joins TRBV7-9 to TRBJ2-1; 8 nucleotides agree with TRBD2. Germline CDR1 SEHNR, CDR2 FQNEAQ (reference sequence). This CDR3 region has 18 residues. Unmatched junction bases numbered 14, after V lost 4 bases and J lost 3 bases. In DNA form, the CDR3 reads TGTGCCAGCAGCTCCGACGGGACTAGGGGACGAGTCTACAATGAGCAGTTCTTC. It translates to CASSSDGTRGRVYNEQFF.